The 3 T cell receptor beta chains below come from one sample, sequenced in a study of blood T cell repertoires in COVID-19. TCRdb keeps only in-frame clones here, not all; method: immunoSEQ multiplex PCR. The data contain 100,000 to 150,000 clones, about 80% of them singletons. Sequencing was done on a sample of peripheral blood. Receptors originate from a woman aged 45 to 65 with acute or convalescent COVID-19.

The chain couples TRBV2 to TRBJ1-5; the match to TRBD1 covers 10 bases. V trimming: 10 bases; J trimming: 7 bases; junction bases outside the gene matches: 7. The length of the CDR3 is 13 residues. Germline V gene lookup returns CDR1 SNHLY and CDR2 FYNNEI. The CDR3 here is CATKDRGNQPQHF. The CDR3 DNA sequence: TGTGCCACTAAGGACAGGGGGAACCAGCCCCAGCATTTT.

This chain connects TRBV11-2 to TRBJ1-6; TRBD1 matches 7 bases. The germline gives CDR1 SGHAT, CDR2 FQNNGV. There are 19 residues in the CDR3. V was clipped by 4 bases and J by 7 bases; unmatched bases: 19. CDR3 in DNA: TGTGCCAGCAGCTCCACCCTGGACAGGCTTTTGAAGGGGAATTCACCCCTCCACTTT. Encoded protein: CASSSTLDRLLKGNSPLHF.

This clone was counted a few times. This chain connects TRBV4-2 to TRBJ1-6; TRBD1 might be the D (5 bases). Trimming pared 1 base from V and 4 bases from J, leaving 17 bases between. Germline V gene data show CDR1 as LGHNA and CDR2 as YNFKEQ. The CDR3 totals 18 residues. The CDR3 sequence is CASSQGPQGGLYNSPLHF. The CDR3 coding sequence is TGTGCCAGCAGCCAAGGACCTCAGGGTGGTCTGTATAATTCACCCCTCCACTTT.